One sample yielded the 14 T cell receptor beta chains listed below, sequenced in a study of blood T cell repertoires in COVID-19. Sequencing was performed with immunoSEQ multiplex PCR; in TCRdb, only in-frame clones are kept and a portion is missing. The sample lists around 170,000 clones, less than 85% seen once, with 2.5% to 3.5% in the top ten. The sample was peripheral blood. The receptors stem from a woman older than 75 with acute or convalescent COVID-19.

This clone appeared a single time. The CDR3 DNA is TGCGCCAGCAGCCAAGAGAGGGGGACTAGCGGACCAGATACGCAGTATTTT. Translation gives CASSQERGTSGPDTQYF. The rearrangement uses TRBV4-3 and TRBJ2-3; 11 bases agree with TRBD2. V was pared by 0 bases and J by 4 bases, with 6 bases of the junction left unmatched. The CDR3 runs 17 residues. The germline gives CDR1 LGHNA, CDR2 YSLEER.

The rearrangement joins TRBV7-9 to TRBJ2-1; possibly TRBD2 for D (6 bases). The CDR3 extends over 15 amino acids. Per the germline V gene, CDR1 is SEHNR and CDR2 is FQNEAQ (reference sequence). V was clipped by 6 bases and J by 4 bases, with 16 bases between them. CDR3 DNA: TGTGCCAGCAGTCAAGGGAGGATCCGGTACAATGAGCAGTTCTTC. Translated: CASSQGRIRYNEQFF.

J is TRBJ2-3 and V is TRBV18; 7 bases match TRBD2. Germline V gene data show CDR1 as KGHSH and CDR2 as LQKENI. This CDR3 has 15 amino acids. V was clipped by 0 bases and J by 0 bases; unmatched bases: 0. The CDR3 nucleotides read TGTGCCAGCTCACCACCAGCGGGAAGCACAGATACGCAGTATTTT. It encodes CASSPPAGSTDTQYF.

The V call is TRBV6-2 or TRBV6-3, the J call TRBJ1-5; 7 positions match TRBD1. Germline trimming cut 7 bases from V and 6 bases from J; bases unmatched to any gene: 9. CDR1 MNHEY and CDR2 SVGEGT come from the germline V gene. This CDR3 has 14 amino acids. The CDR3 is CASTPDRAAQPQHF. In DNA form, the CDR3 reads TGTGCCAGCACCCCAGACAGGGCGGCTCAGCCCCAGCATTTT.

The rearrangement joins TRBV7-8 to TRBJ2-7; TRBD2 is a possible D gene (6 bases). The CDR3 runs to 12 residues. Germline assignment: CDR1 SGHVS and CDR2 FQNEAQ. The V and J ends lost 5 bases and 7 bases respectively, with 12 bases between them. CDR3 amino acids: CASSHSAGEQYF. CDR3 DNA sequence: TGTGCCAGCAGCCACTCCGCGGGGGAGCAGTACTTC. Full variable domain (rest looked up from reference TRBV7-8 and TRBJ2-7): GAGVSQSPRYKVAKRGQDVALRCDPISGHVSLFWYQQALGQGPEFLTYFQNEAQLDKSGLPSDRFFAERPEGSVSTLKIQRTQQEDSAVYLCASSHSAGEQYFGPGTRLTVT.

The chain has TRBV30 and TRBJ1-1; D possibly corresponds to TRBD1 (5 bases). Per the germline V gene, CDR1 is GTSNPN and CDR2 is SVGIG (reference sequence). CDR3 length equals 13 residues. V was shortened by 0 bases and J by 10 bases, with 15 bases between the two germline ends. The CDR3 DNA is TGTGCCTGGAGTGTACTGGGGGGGAGCGGAGCTTTCTTT. It codes for CAWSVLGGSGAFF.

The chain joins TRBV27 to TRBJ1-4; 7 bases line up with TRBD1. The CDR3 length is 14 residues. Germline V gene data show CDR1 as MNHEY and CDR2 as SMNVEV (reference sequence). V lost 6 bases and J lost 5; bases outside the gene matches: 6. DNA for the CDR3: TGTGCCAGCAGCGGACAGGCGCTAAATGAAAAACTGTTTTTT. Its translation is CASSGQALNEKLFF.

The rearrangement links TRBV24-1 to TRBJ1-2; unclear D gene. The CDR3 runs to 12 residues. Trimming left V 4 bases short and J 6 bases short, with 8 bases between. Germline V gene lookup returns CDR1 KGHDR and CDR2 SFDVKD. The CDR3 DNA reads TGTGCCACCAGTGACACACCAAATGGCTACACCTTC. It translates to CATSDTPNGYTF.

This clone was picked up a small number of times. The CDR3, as DNA: TGTGCCAGCAGCCAAAATCCGGTTAGTTTGAGGGATACGCAGTATTTT. Translation: CASSQNPVSLRDTQYF. This rearrangement joins TRBV3-1 (or the pseudogene TRBV3-2) to TRBJ2-3, with D unclear. The CDR3 is made up of 16 amino acids. The germline V and J ends were trimmed by 2 bases and 6 bases, with 18 bases remaining between them. From germline, CDR1 is LGHDT and CDR2 YNNKEL (reference sequence).

CDR3: CASSQRGAKNIQYF. DNA for the CDR3: TGTGCCAGCAGCCAACGGGGTGCCAAAAACATTCAGTACTTC. The chain uses TRBV14 and TRBJ2-4; a possible D gene is TRBD2 (5 bases). This CDR3 has 14 amino acids. Germline V CDR1 and CDR2: SGHDN, FVKESK. Trimming stripped 2 bases from V and 1 base from J, with 6 bases between.

A few counts support this clone. The DNA of the CDR3 is TGTGCCAGCAGCCAAGTCCAGGCCACAGGAAACACCATATATTTT. Its protein product is CASSQVQATGNTIYF. The genes are TRBV3-1 (or the pseudogene TRBV3-2) and TRBJ1-3; D unclear. The CDR3 is 15 residues long. Germline CDR1 reads LGHDT; CDR2 reads YNNKEL (reference sequence). Trimming took 1 base from V and 4 from J, leaving 11 bases between them.

This rearrangement joins TRBV20-1 to TRBJ1-1, with 8 nucleotides matching TRBD1. The ends lost 8 bases at V and 8 bases at J; junction bases unmatched: 7. CDR3 length: 11 residues. Germline loops: CDR1 DFQATT, CDR2 SNEGSKA (reference sequence). The CDR3 DNA reads as TGCAGTACCCGGTGGGACAGGGAAGCTTTCTTT. The encoded protein is CSTRWDREAFF.

V is TRBV6-6 and J is TRBJ2-7; no reliable D call. The germline CDR1 and CDR2 sequences are MNHNY and SVGAGI (reference sequence). Trimming left V 0 bases short and J 4 bases short, with 13 bases between. This CDR3 is built from 15 residues. DNA for the CDR3: TGTGCCAGCAGTTACTCAACAAGCGAGGTATACGAGCAGTACTTC. It codes for CASSYSTSEVYEQYF.

Many counts were recorded for this clone. This chain uses TRBV6-6 with TRBJ2-7, with 11 bases identical to TRBD2. The CDR3 loop spans 15 amino acids. Unmatched junction bases numbered 8, after V lost 5 bases and J lost 5 bases. Germline-derived CDR1 and CDR2 are MNHNY and SVGAGI (reference sequence). The CDR3 DNA sequence: TGTGCCAGCAGTACTAGCGGGAGCCCGGTGGACGAGCAGTACTTC. Translation: CASSTSGSPVDEQYF.